This paragraph reports one T cell receptor (beta chain). The time point was: pretreatment peripheral blood. This entry comes from a study of PD-L1 blockade in urothelial cancer. Study-level information: Blood analysis was done at 3 weeks (second dose) and 6 weeks after treatment began.

Produced via immunoSEQ multiplex PCR; TCRdb's table is partial and in-frame only. This repertoire shows around 100,000 clones, around 86% found once; its top ten account for about 2%. The input for sequencing was PBMCs, taken around atezolizumab (anti-PD-L1) treatment. The sequence was obtained from a man in his sixties with urothelial cancer.

The CDR3 region has the DNA TGTGCCAGCACCCCCTCCGGGGACACCATCTACGAGCAGTACTTC. It translates to CASTPSGDTIYEQYF. The rearrangement links TRBV28 to TRBJ2-7; tentatively, D is TRBD1 (6 bases). This CDR3 has 15 residues. Trimming shortened V by 7 bases and J by 3 bases, and 19 bases separated the two germline ends. CDR1 is MDHEN, CDR2 SYDVKM, per germline.